The 20 T cell receptor beta chains listed next were all sequenced from one sample in a study of technical replicates of blood from a few donors. The table came from immunoSEQ multiplex PCR; TCRdb's copy has only in-frame clones and leaves some out. Seen here are around 73,000 clones, 85% to 95% observed once, and the top ten hold 4.5% to 5%. Sequencing used PBMCs. Receptors originate from a human donor in good health. Some clones in this sample may be carry-over from other donors' samples.

This clone was observed a single time. V usage is TRBV28 and J usage is TRBJ1-4, with D perhaps TRBD1 (5 bases). V was pared by 6 bases and J by 0 bases, with 8 bases between. The CDR3 consists of 14 residues. Germline V gene data show CDR1 as MDHEN and CDR2 as SYDVKM. The CDR3 sequence is CASRGGATNEKLFF. In DNA, the CDR3 is TGTGCCAGCAGGGGGGGGGCAACTAATGAAAAACTGTTTTTT.

The genes are TRBV29-1 and TRBJ1-5; D unresolved. The CDR3 is made up of 13 amino acids. V was shortened by 0 bases and J by 6 bases, with 9 bases between the two germline ends. CDR1 is SQVTM and CDR2 is ANQGSEA in the germline V gene. CDR3 amino acids: CSVEETAGQPQHF. The CDR3 nucleotides read TGCAGCGTTGAAGAAACAGCAGGTCAGCCCCAGCATTTT.

A single count supports this clone. This chain's CDR3 is CASSPGEGTGTEAFF. CDR3 coding DNA: TGCGCCAGCAGCCCGGGGGAGGGTACCGGCACTGAAGCTTTCTTT. The chain has TRBV5-1 and TRBJ1-1; D is perhaps TRBD1 (5 bases). Germline V gene lookup returns CDR1 SGHRS and CDR2 YFSETQ. The CDR3 has 15 amino acids. V gave up 4 bases and J gave up 4 bases, with 17 bases separating them. Using reference TRBV5-1 and TRBJ1-1 for the parts outside the CDR3, the full variable domain is KAGVTQTPRYLIKTRGQQVTLSCSPISGHRSVSWYQQTPGQGLQFLFEYFSETQRNKGNFPGRFSGRQFSNSRSEMNVSTLELGDSALYLCASSPGEGTGTEAFFGQGTRLTVV.

V gene TRBV9 combines with J gene TRBJ2-5; 12 bases match TRBD1. The germline V gene has CDR1 SGDLS and CDR2 YYNGEE. The J segment lost 4 bases and the V segment lost 4 bases, leaving 5 bases of the junction unmatched. The CDR3 runs 15 residues. This CDR3 is CASSKGQGALETQYF. The CDR3 DNA sequence: TGTGCCAGCAGCAAGGGACAGGGGGCGTTAGAGACCCAGTACTTC.

The V call is TRBV4-1, the J call TRBJ2-7; a possible D gene is TRBD2 (6 bases). In germline, CDR1 is MGHRA, CDR2 YSYEKL. V lost 6 bases and J lost 6, with 18 bases in between. The CDR3 contains 14 residues. The CDR3 here is CASRSGTSSVEQYF. The CDR3 coding sequence is TGCGCCAGCAGGAGTGGGACTTCTTCTGTCGAGCAGTACTTC.

V is TRBV18 and J is TRBJ1-1; D is uncertain. The CDR3 spans 15 residues. V was trimmed by 3 bases and J by 4 bases, leaving 15 bases between them. CDR1 is KGHSH and CDR2 is LQKENI in the germline V gene. The CDR3 nucleotides are TGTGCCAGCTCACCCCAGACGAGCCGAGGCACTGAAGCTTTCTTT. It codes for CASSPQTSRGTEAFF.

V usage is TRBV18 and J usage is TRBJ2-3, with 9 bases that match TRBD2. V dropped 1 base and J dropped 2; count of bases not matched to a gene: 1. This CDR3 has 15 amino acids. CDR1 and CDR2 (germline): KGHSH, LQKENI. The CDR3, as DNA: TGTGCCAGCTCACCACTAGCGGGAGTCACAGATACGCAGTATTTT. As protein: CASSPLAGVTDTQYF.

The V gene is TRBV2, the J gene TRBJ2-6, with 7 bases matching TRBD2. V lost 6 bases and J lost 1; bases outside the gene matches: 12. The CDR3 spans 18 residues. From germline, CDR1 is SNHLY and CDR2 FYNNEI. CDR3 sequence: CASRVPSAGVSGANVLTF. CDR3 coding DNA: TGTGCCAGCAGAGTCCCTTCGGCGGGAGTGTCTGGGGCCAACGTCCTGACTTTC.

This chain uses TRBV10-3 with TRBJ1-5, with D tentatively TRBD1 (5 bases). The V gene's germline CDR1 is ENHRY and CDR2 SYGVKD. The CDR3 extends over 18 amino acids. V lost 3 bases, J lost 1 base, and 19 bases lay in between. Written as DNA, the CDR3 is TGTGCCATCAGTGACCCGCGGCAGGGCGGTGGAAGCAATCAGCCCCAGCATTTT. It is translated as CAISDPRQGGGSNQPQHF.

The gene calls are TRBV7-2 and TRBJ2-7; D uncertain. Trimming took 1 base from V and 3 from J, leaving 7 bases between them. The CDR3 runs to 13 residues. CDR1 SGHTA and CDR2 FQGNSA come from the germline V gene. DNA for the CDR3: TGTGCCAGCAGCTTAGAAACAGTCTACGAGCAGTACTTC. Protein sequence: CASSLETVYEQYF.

The chain recombines TRBV2 with TRBJ2-2; 12 nucleotides align to TRBD2. The CDR3 contains 17 residues. V trimming: 3 bases; J trimming: 8 bases; junction bases outside the gene matches: 10. Germline V gives CDR1 SNHLY, CDR2 FYNNEI. CDR3 DNA sequence: TGTGCCAGCAGTGACCCGCTAGCGGGAGGGTTCAGAGGGGAGCTGTTTTTT. Its protein product is CASSDPLAGGFRGELFF.

This chain's CDR3 is CASSQTGGGGGPDTQYF. The CDR3 DNA sequence: TGTGCCAGCAGCCAGACCGGTGGCGGGGGGGGTCCAGATACGCAGTATTTT. V and J are TRBV7-3 and TRBJ2-3; 9 bases map to TRBD2. The length of the CDR3 is 17 residues. Germline V gives CDR1 SGHTA, CDR2 FQGTGA. Unmatched junction bases numbered 13, after V lost 5 bases and J lost 4 bases.

The V call is TRBV7-2, the J call TRBJ2-3; 10 bases are a match to TRBD2. With V trimmed by 5 bases and J by 0 bases, 5 bases remained unmatched. This CDR3 has 16 amino acids. Germline loops: CDR1 SGHTA, CDR2 FQGNSA. The CDR3 sequence is CASSISGRASTDTQYF. The CDR3 nucleotides read TGTGCCAGCAGCATCAGCGGGAGGGCTAGCACAGATACGCAGTATTTT.

This clone was recorded a few times. The rearrangement links TRBV7-9 to TRBJ1-3; D uncertain. This CDR3 has 13 amino acids. V lost 3 bases to trimming and J lost 9 bases, with 12 bases between them. Per the germline V gene, CDR1 is SEHNR and CDR2 is FQNEAQ (reference sequence). The CDR3 DNA reads TGTGCCAGCAGCTTCGGAGTGAGCGGCACCATATATTTT. Encoded protein: CASSFGVSGTIYF.

The V call is TRBV7-2, the J call TRBJ2-5, with 9 nucleotides matching TRBD2. From germline, CDR1 is SGHTA and CDR2 FQGNSA. V was pared by 2 bases and J by 5 bases, with 6 bases of the junction left unmatched. The CDR3 has 15 residues. In DNA form, the CDR3 reads TGTGCCAGCAGCTTAAGGCGGGGGGGCTGGGAGACCCAGTACTTC. It codes for CASSLRRGGWETQYF.

This clone was recorded once. The rearrangement uses TRBV5-1 and TRBJ1-1; D ambiguous. The CDR3 runs 13 residues. The germline gives CDR1 SGHRS, CDR2 YFSETQ. V lost 0 bases and J lost 5, with 8 bases in between. CDR3 sequence reads: CASSLGARTEAFF. The CDR3 DNA reads as TGCGCCAGCAGCTTGGGGGCTCGTACTGAAGCTTTCTTT.

The chain is built from TRBV29-1 and TRBJ2-7, with D perhaps TRBD1 (6 bases). Germline V gives CDR1 SQVTM, CDR2 ANQGSEA. The CDR3 runs to 14 residues. Trimming took 1 base from V and 2 from J, leaving 12 bases between them. The CDR3 loop reads CSVEGQGFPYEQYF. In nucleotides, the CDR3 is TGCAGCGTTGAAGGGCAGGGGTTCCCCTACGAGCAGTACTTC.

This clone was seen a single time. The CDR3 nucleotides read TGTGCCAGCAGTTTGCGGGAAGGGGCCAACGTCCTGACTTTC. This translates into CASSLREGANVLTF. The rearrangement links TRBV27 to TRBJ2-6; tentatively, D is TRBD2 (6 bases). CDR1 is MNHEY and CDR2 is SMNVEV in the germline V gene (reference sequence). V was pared by 3 bases and J by 4 bases, with 7 bases between. There are 14 residues in the CDR3.

The chain uses TRBV6-1 and TRBJ2-1, with D maybe TRBD2 (6 bases). V shed 4 bases and J shed 0 bases, with 16 bases lying between them. CDR1 and CDR2 (germline): MNHNS, SASEGT. This CDR3 region has 17 residues. Here the CDR3 DNA reads TGTGCCAGCAGTGGCCTCCCGACTAGGCGCTCCTACAATGAGCAGTTCTTC. This translates into CASSGLPTRRSYNEQFF.

This chain connects TRBV28 to TRBJ1-1, with D possibly TRBD1 on 6 matching bases. The V gene lost 10 bases and the J gene lost 0 bases, with 15 bases spanning the gap. The CDR3 extends over 14 amino acids. Germline lookup yields CDR1 MDHEN and CDR2 SYDVKM. The CDR3: CATQDRTLNTEAFF. For the CDR3, the DNA is TGTGCCACCCAGGACAGAACTTTGAACACTGAAGCTTTCTTT.